Following are 30 T cell receptor beta chains from one sample sequenced in a study of cytomegalovirus exposure and HLA in healthy donors. This PCR relied on a set of 60 Vbeta primers and 13 Jbeta primers. The protocol was immunoSEQ multiplex PCR, while the TCRdb copy is restricted to in-frame clones and leaves out a portion. The sample includes more than 70,000 clones, 76% of them seen just once. The sequenced sample was PBMCs. The receptor set was obtained from a middle-aged man in good health and CMV-seronegative.

This clone was detected once. The V gene is TRBV6-6, the J gene TRBJ2-5; D call uncertain. V dropped 2 bases and J dropped 4 bases, with 11 bases sitting between them. Germline CDR1 and CDR2: MNHNY and SVGAGI (reference sequence). CDR3 length: 14 residues. The CDR3 nucleotides are TGTGCCAGCAGTTACGTGGCCGTCCGAGAGACCCAGTACTTC. Amino acids: CASSYVAVRETQYF.

The chain has TRBV29-1 and TRBJ1-2; a possible D gene is TRBD1 (5 bases). Trimming removed 6 bases from V and 1 base from J, with 21 bases in between. This CDR3 contains 16 residues. Germline CDR1 SQVTM, CDR2 ANQGSEA. The CDR3 DNA reads TGCAGCGTCCTAAGACAGCCCCGATCCTTTAACTATGGCTACACCTTC. Amino acid sequence: CSVLRQPRSFNYGYTF.

V usage is TRBV15 and J usage is TRBJ2-1, with a weak D call TRBD2 (6 bases). The CDR3 contains 14 residues. Germline V gene data show CDR1 as LNHNV and CDR2 as YYDKDF (reference sequence). V lost 5 bases, J lost 5 bases, and 13 bases lay in between. The DNA of the CDR3 is TGTGCCACCAGCGAGGGATGGAGGGACAATGAGCAGTTCTTC. Its protein product is CATSEGWRDNEQFF.

V is TRBV6-5 and J is TRBJ2-7; a possible D gene is TRBD1 (6 bases). CDR1 MNHEY and CDR2 SVGAGI come from the germline V gene. This CDR3 has 14 amino acids. V lost 6 bases, J lost 1 base, and 13 bases lay in between. The CDR3 DNA follows: TGTGCCAGCAGACCCCGGGACAAGTCCTACGAGCAGTACTTC. Encoded protein: CASRPRDKSYEQYF.

The chain combines TRBV7-2 with TRBJ1-1; possible D gene TRBD1, 5 bases. V was pared by 5 bases and J by 1 base, with 14 bases between. This CDR3 region has 15 residues. CDR1 is SGHTA, CDR2 FQGNSA, per germline. The CDR3 DNA reads as TGTGCCAGCAGCCAGGTGGGGGGGGAGAACACTGAAGCTTTCTTT. It encodes CASSQVGGENTEAFF.

This clone came up once. The chain is built from TRBV3-2 and TRBJ2-7; TRBD1, the table's D call, was not compared with the DNA. TRBV3-2 is a pseudogene. The CDR3 sequence is 8 residues long. CDR3 coding DNA: TGTGGGGCTGAGGAGCAGTACTTC. This sequence encodes CGAEEQYF.

The rearrangement joins TRBV18 to TRBJ1-4; TRBD1 aligns across 9 bases. Germline V gene lookup returns CDR1 KGHSH and CDR2 LQKENI. The CDR3 contains 13 residues. The V segment lost 6 bases and the J segment 8 bases; nucleotides outside the gene matches: 4. The CDR3 DNA reads as TGTGCCAGCTCGGGACAGGGCGACGAAAAACTGTTTTTT. This encodes CASSGQGDEKLFF.

This chain uses TRBV6-1 with TRBJ2-5, with D perhaps TRBD1 (5 bases). The CDR3 spans 14 residues. V dropped 4 bases and J dropped 1 base, with 10 bases sitting between them. Germline CDR1 reads MNHNS; CDR2 reads SASEGT. CDR3 in amino acids: CASSGTRTQETQYF. The CDR3, as DNA: TGTGCCAGCAGTGGGACAAGGACCCAAGAGACCCAGTACTTC.

V gene TRBV4-1 combines with J gene TRBJ1-1; 10 bases line up with TRBD1. The CDR3 spans 14 residues. Germline V gene data show CDR1 as MGHRA and CDR2 as YSYEKL. V lost 3 bases, J lost 10 bases, and 8 bases stayed unmatched. CDR3 amino acids: CASSHPTGGGGAFF. The CDR3 DNA follows: TGCGCCAGCAGCCATCCGACAGGGGGCGGTGGAGCTTTCTTT.

This chain joins TRBV28 and TRBJ2-2; no definite D call. This CDR3 region has 12 residues. Germline values: CDR1 MDHEN, CDR2 SYDVKM. Trimming removed 6 bases at V and 6 bases at J, with 8 bases between. The DNA for the CDR3 is TGTGCCAGCAGATTTTTCGCCGGGGAGCTGTTTTTT. The encoded protein is CASRFFAGELFF.

The genes are TRBV9 and TRBJ2-3; 8 bases line up with TRBD2. Germline V gene data show CDR1 as SGDLS and CDR2 as YYNGEE. The length of the CDR3 is 15 residues. The V gene end was trimmed by 2 bases and the J gene end by 4 bases; junction bases not matched to a gene: 6. The CDR3 here is CASSVDGGGPDTQYF. In nucleotides, the CDR3 is TGTGCCAGCAGCGTCGACGGGGGGGGCCCAGATACGCAGTATTTT.

DNA for the CDR3: TGTGCCAGCAGTTACGAGGGGGTAGTGTACTTC. It specifies CASSYEGVVYF. V is TRBV6-6 and J is TRBJ2-7, with D possibly TRBD1 on 6 matching bases. The V gene lost 2 bases and the J gene lost 12 bases, with 11 bases spanning the gap. The V gene's germline CDR1 is MNHNY and CDR2 SVGAGI (reference sequence). CDR3 length: 11 amino acids.

The chain has TRBV7-2 and TRBJ1-1; TRBD1 might be the D (6 bases). V was cut by 4 bases and J by 1 base, with 10 bases left in between. The CDR3 runs to 14 residues. In germline, CDR1 is SGHTA, CDR2 FQGNSA. CDR3 sequence (DNA): TGTGCCAGCAGCTCATACAGGGCGAACACTGAAGCTTTCTTT. Amino acid sequence: CASSSYRANTEAFF.

The rearrangement links TRBV27 to TRBJ2-2, with 7 bases that match TRBD2. The CDR3 totals 14 residues. Trimming cost V 7 bases and J 5 bases; bases outside gene matches: 7. The germline gives CDR1 MNHEY, CDR2 SMNVEV (reference sequence). The CDR3 region has the DNA TGTGCCAGCATTAGGGAGGGTAGGACCGGGGAGCTGTTTTTT. This sequence encodes CASIREGRTGELFF.

V gene TRBV18 combines with J gene TRBJ1-4; 8 bases map to TRBD1. CDR1 is KGHSH, CDR2 LQKENI, per germline. The CDR3 consists of 15 residues. With V trimmed by 2 bases and J by 3 bases, 2 bases remained unmatched. The CDR3 reads CASSPGQGPNEKLFF. CDR3 DNA sequence: TGTGCCAGCTCACCAGGACAGGGCCCTAATGAAAAACTGTTTTTT. The full variable domain, rest sourced from reference TRBV18 and TRBJ1-4, is NAGVMQNPRHLVRRRGQEARLRCSPMKGHSHVYWYRQLPEEGLKFMVYLQKENIIDESGMPKERFSAEFPKEGPSILRIQQVVRGDSAAYFCASSPGQGPNEKLFFGSGTQLSVL.

This rearrangement joins TRBV7-9 to TRBJ1-2; D is unclear. Germline V CDR1 and CDR2: SEHNR, FQNEAQ (reference sequence). CDR3 length equals 15 residues. Deletions cut 3 bases from V and 4 bases from J, with 15 bases between. The CDR3 DNA reads as TGTGCCAGCAGCTTCGAAGACCTCGGGGTCTATGGCTACACCTTC. Protein: CASSFEDLGVYGYTF.

The V gene is TRBV27, the J gene TRBJ2-6; 7 bases agree with TRBD1. Unmatched junction bases numbered 16, after V lost 5 bases and J lost 3 bases. The CDR3 is made up of 19 amino acids. CDR1 is MNHEY and CDR2 is SMNVEV in the germline V gene (reference sequence). CDR3 nucleotide sequence: TGTGCCAGCAGTCCTACCCTAACGACAGGGTGGTTTGGGGCCAACGTCCTGACTTTC. Encoded protein: CASSPTLTTGWFGANVLTF.

The CDR3 sequence is CASSEGQCEQYF. In nucleotides, the CDR3 is TGTGCCAGCAGCGAGGGACAGTGCGAGCAGTACTTC. The chain joins TRBV5-4 to TRBJ2-7; TRBD1 agrees at 7 bases. CDR1 and CDR2 (germline): SGHNT, YYREEE (reference sequence). V trimming: 4 bases; J trimming: 6 bases; junction bases outside the gene matches: 4. This CDR3 region has 12 residues.

The V and J genes are TRBV28 and TRBJ2-1; 8 bases are shared with TRBD1. The CDR3 runs 16 residues. From germline, CDR1 is MDHEN and CDR2 SYDVKM. The trim removed 6 bases at V and 0 bases at J, leaving 7 bases unmatched. The CDR3 DNA sequence: TGTGCCAGCAGCCCGACAGGGGTTTCCTCCTACAATGAGCAGTTCTTC. This translates into CASSPTGVSSYNEQFF.

The J gene is TRBJ2-3, the V gene TRBV7-2, with 15 positions matching TRBD2. V lost 5 bases to trimming and J lost 9 bases; unmatched junction nucleotides: 12. This CDR3 is 17 amino acids long. Germline CDR1 SGHTA, CDR2 FQGNSA. The CDR3 protein is CASSPIPGLAGGGTQYF. The CDR3 nucleotides are TGTGCCAGCAGCCCCATCCCGGGACTAGCGGGGGGTGGGACGCAGTATTTT.

The rearrangement links TRBV5-1 to TRBJ2-5, with 7 bases aligning to TRBD1. The tail of the sequence fits TRBJ2-7 better, so the J call may be wrong. From germline, CDR1 is SGHRS and CDR2 YFSETQ. CDR3 size: 14 residues. CDR3 sequence (DNA): TGCGCCAGCAGCTCTCCGGGACAGACCTACGAGCAGTACTTC. Protein: CASSSPGQTYEQYF.

The chain employs TRBV7-9 and TRBJ2-5, with 7 bases matching TRBD1. The assigned J gene may be wrong: the sequence end matches TRBJ2-7 better. Germline V lookup: CDR1 SEHNR, CDR2 FQNEAQ (reference sequence). CDR3 length: 18 residues. The CDR3 nucleotides read TGTGCCAGCAGCTTAGCTCTTTTCCGGGACAGTATCTCCTACGAGCAGTACTTC. This codes for CASSLALFRDSISYEQYF.

The chain carries TRBV5-4 and TRBJ2-7; no reliable D call. The germline V and J ends were trimmed by 4 bases and 2 bases, with 13 bases remaining between them. Germline V gene data show CDR1 as SGHNT and CDR2 as YYREEE (reference sequence). The CDR3 covers 14 residues. CDR3 sequence reads: CASSPTTDTYEQYF. CDR3 in DNA: TGTGCCAGCAGCCCTACGACTGATACCTACGAGCAGTACTTC.

There are a few counts of this clone. This chain uses TRBV7-9 with TRBJ2-7, with a possible D match to TRBD1 (6 bases). CDR1 and CDR2 from the germline V gene are SEHNR and FQNEAQ (reference sequence). The V end was cut by 5 bases, the J end by 3 bases, with 11 bases between. This CDR3 has 13 amino acids. CDR3 bases: TGTGCCAGCAGCCAAACAGGGATCTACGAGCAGTACTTC. It translates to CASSQTGIYEQYF.

The V gene is TRBV6-5, the J gene TRBJ2-3, with 10 bases aligning to TRBD2. V lost 2 bases, J lost 6 bases, and 5 bases stayed unmatched. CDR1 is MNHEY and CDR2 is SVGAGI in the germline V gene. The CDR3 contains 15 residues. The CDR3 reads CASSYQRGGQDTQYF. The CDR3 nucleotides are TGTGCCAGCAGTTACCAGCGGGGGGGCCAGGATACGCAGTATTTT.

This chain's CDR3 is CASSLAITTSGGTGELFF. The CDR3 region has the DNA TGTGCCAGCAGCTTAGCGATAACAACTTCTGGCGGCACCGGGGAGCTGTTTTTT. The V call is TRBV7-9, the J call TRBJ2-2; D unresolved. Trimming shortened V by 0 bases and J by 4 bases, and 18 bases separated the two germline ends. The length of the CDR3 is 18 residues. Germline CDR1 reads SEHNR; CDR2 reads FQNEAQ (reference sequence).

The rearrangement joins TRBV27 to TRBJ1-2, with D unclear. Germline lookup yields CDR1 MNHEY and CDR2 SMNVEV (reference sequence). This CDR3 region has 14 residues. Trimming took off 8 bases at V and 12 bases at J, with 25 bases between the two ends. The CDR3 protein is CASYANSGYRGHTF. CDR3 nucleotides: TGTGCCAGCTACGCTAACAGCGGTTACAGAGGTCACACCTTC.

This chain connects TRBV7-2 to TRBJ2-7; TRBD1 aligns across 11 bases. In germline, CDR1 is SGHTA, CDR2 FQGNSA. The CDR3 is made up of 14 amino acids. With 5 bases clipped from V and 7 bases from J, the junction kept 7 bases outside the gene matches. The CDR3 DNA sequence: TGTGCCAGCAGCCATCCGGACAGGGGGCGTGAGCAGTACTTC. It encodes CASSHPDRGREQYF.

V gene TRBV7-2 combines with J gene TRBJ2-2, with 9 bases matching TRBD1. The V segment lost 2 bases and the J segment 5 bases; nucleotides outside the gene matches: 9. CDR3 length: 17 amino acids. Per the germline V gene, CDR1 is SGHTA and CDR2 is FQGNSA. The CDR3 DNA follows: TGTGCCAGCAGCTTAACTAGGGACAGGGTAGGGACCGGGGAGCTGTTTTTT. Translating it yields CASSLTRDRVGTGELFF.

The chain is built from TRBV7-9 and TRBJ2-3; no definite D call. V shed 1 base and J shed 0 bases, with 8 bases lying between them. CDR3 length: 15 residues. Germline CDR1 is SEHNR and CDR2 is FQNEAQ (reference sequence). This CDR3 is CASSLVLASTDTQYF. The CDR3, as DNA: TGTGCCAGCAGCTTAGTCTTGGCTAGCACAGATACGCAGTATTTT.